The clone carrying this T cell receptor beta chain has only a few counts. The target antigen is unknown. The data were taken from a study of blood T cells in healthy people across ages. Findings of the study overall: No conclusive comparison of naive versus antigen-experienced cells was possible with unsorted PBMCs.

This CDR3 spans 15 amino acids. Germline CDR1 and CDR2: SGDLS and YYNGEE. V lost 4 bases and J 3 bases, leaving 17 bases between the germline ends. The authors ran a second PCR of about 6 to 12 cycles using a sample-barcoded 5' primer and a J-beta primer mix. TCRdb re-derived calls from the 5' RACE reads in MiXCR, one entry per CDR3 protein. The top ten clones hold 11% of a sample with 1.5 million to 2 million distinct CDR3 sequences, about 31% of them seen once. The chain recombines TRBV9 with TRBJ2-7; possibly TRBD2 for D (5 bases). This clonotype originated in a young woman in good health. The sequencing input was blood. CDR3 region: CASSTTSGRIYEQYF. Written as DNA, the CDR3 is TGTGCCAGCAGCACTACCAGCGGCCGGATCTACGAGCAGTACTTC.